This section outlines one T cell receptor (beta chain) sequence together with its context. Its antigen is still unknown. Sequencing was performed with immunoSEQ multiplex PCR; in TCRdb, only in-frame clones are kept and a portion is missing. The sample contains 40,000 or so clones, roughly 82% of which appear only once. These data are taken from a study of T cells in localized non-small cell lung cancer. Study conclusions and caveats: Uninvolved nearby lung showed the greatest T cell clonality, exceeding that found in tumor.

This CDR3 region has 15 residues. V shed 6 bases, J shed 5 bases, and the junction held 11 bases outside the gene matches. The germline gives CDR1 ENHRY, CDR2 SYGVKD. The sequence was collected from an older male donor with stage III squamous cell lung carcinoma. The specimen comprised peripheral blood, sampled before any cancer treatment. This rearrangement joins TRBV10-3 to TRBJ2-7; 9 bases fit TRBD2. The CDR3 loop reads CAIRGVAGVSHEQYF. CDR3 bases: TGTGCCATCAGAGGTGTAGCGGGAGTGAGCCACGAGCAGTACTTC.